The 10 T cell receptor beta chains in this list originate from one sample, sequenced in a study of Ad26.COV2.S vaccination and SARS-CoV-2 variants. Indicated treatment: some 20 received Ad26.COV2.S at low or high dose, single or two shots; about 5 received placebo; per-sample allocation not given. Each sample was drawn 63 days after the first injection (of vaccine or placebo). Sequencing used immunoSEQ multiplex PCR; TCRdb keeps in-frame clones, though not all of them. The sample records over 400,000 clones, around 92% being singletons. This material consisted of peripheral blood, taken in a trial of Ad26.COV2.S vaccine versus placebo. The receptors were sampled from a person aged 18-65 years who received the Ad26.COV2.S COVID-19 vaccine or a placebo.

This clone was seen only once. V gene TRBV4-3 combines with J gene TRBJ2-1; no clear D gene. Germline V gives CDR1 LGHNA, CDR2 YSLEER. Trimming shortened V by 0 bases and J by 9 bases, and 9 bases separated the two germline ends. There are 13 residues in the CDR3. This CDR3 is CASSQDGRLEQFF. The CDR3 nucleotides are TGCGCCAGCAGCCAAGATGGTCGCCTTGAGCAGTTCTTC.

This chain links TRBV3-1 (or the pseudogene TRBV3-2) with TRBJ2-1; 16 bases match TRBD2. This CDR3 is 16 amino acids long. The J segment lost 9 bases and the V segment lost 4 bases, leaving 6 bases of the junction unmatched. CDR1 and CDR2 (germline): LGHDT, YNNKEL (reference sequence). The CDR3 spells CASSLGTSGGASEQFF. CDR3 nucleotide sequence: TGTGCCAGCAGCCTCGGGACTAGCGGGGGGGCCAGTGAGCAGTTCTTC.

A word on this clone: Its ends do not fully match the called genes, so a read error is possible. This chain joins TRBV6-1 and TRBJ1-2, with unresolved D. The CDR3 is 12 amino acids. The germline CDR1 and CDR2 sequences are MNHNS and SASEGT. The chain's CDR3 is CASSQAGYGYTF. As DNA, the CDR3 is TGTGCCAGCAGTCAAGCGGGATATGGCTACACCTTC.

V gene TRBV6-5 combines with J gene TRBJ1-2, with D tentatively TRBD1 (5 bases). CDR1 and CDR2 (germline): MNHEY, SVGAGI. Trimming removed 4 bases from V and 7 bases from J, with 16 bases in between. This CDR3 contains 14 residues. Here the CDR3 reads CASSFSLQGSGYTF. The CDR3 region has the DNA TGTGCCAGCAGTTTTTCCCTGCAGGGTTCTGGCTACACCTTC.

This chain uses TRBV11-2 with TRBJ2-1, with 10 bases matching TRBD2. V trimming: 1 base; J trimming: 6 bases; junction bases outside the gene matches: 3. From germline, CDR1 is SGHAT and CDR2 FQNNGV. The CDR3 extends over 15 amino acids. In DNA form, the CDR3 reads TGTGCCAGCAGCTTAGCGCTAGCGGGGGTCAATGAGCAGTTCTTC. Amino acid sequence: CASSLALAGVNEQFF. Together with reference TRBV11-2 and TRBJ2-1, the CDR3 gives the full variable domain: EAGVAQSPRYKIIEKRQSVAFWCNPISGHATLYWYQQILGQGPKLLIQFQNNGVVDDSQLPKDRFSAERLKGVDSTLKIQPAKLEDSAVYLCASSLALAGVNEQFFGPGTRLTVL.

The rearrangement joins TRBV15 to TRBJ2-5; D is undetermined. This CDR3 region has 15 residues. With 0 bases removed from V and 5 bases from J, the gap between germline ends came to 13 bases. Germline V CDR1 and CDR2: LNHNV, YYDKDF (reference sequence). CDR3 DNA sequence: TGTGCCACCAGCAGAGATCCCAGGAGTAGGGAGACCCAGTACTTC. The encoded protein is CATSRDPRSRETQYF.

This clone was seen a single time. The CDR3 here is CARMAQAGNTIYF. Here the CDR3 DNA reads TGTGCCAGGATGGCTCAGGCTGGAAACACCATATATTTT. This chain links TRBV2 with TRBJ1-3; no reliable D call. CDR1 SNHLY and CDR2 FYNNEI come from the germline V gene. Trimming cost V 9 bases and J 2 bases, with 11 bases left between them. The CDR3 totals 13 residues. The full variable domain, with the rest looked up from reference TRBV2 and TRBJ1-3, is EPEVTQTPSHQVTQMGQEVILRCVPISNHLYFYWYRQILGQKVEFLVSFYNNEISEKSEIFDDQFSVERPDGSNFTLKIRSTKLEDSAMYFCARMAQAGNTIYFGEGSWLTVV.

The J gene is TRBJ2-4, the V gene TRBV6-1, with unresolved D. Germline values: CDR1 MNHNS, CDR2 SASEGT. V was cut by 3 bases and J by 2 bases, with 14 bases left in between. The CDR3 contains 16 residues. The CDR3 bases are TGTGCCAGCAGTGAGGGCCTTTTTTACCCCAAAAACATTCAGTACTTC. It translates to CASSEGLFYPKNIQYF.

This chain connects TRBV11-2 to TRBJ2-7; D not certain. The CDR3 sequence is 18 residues long. Trimming removed 2 bases from V and 0 bases from J, with 20 bases in between. Germline V gene sequence: CDR1 SGHAT, CDR2 FQNNGV. The CDR3 DNA is TGTGCCAGCAGCTTAACCGAGACACTATCCTCTTACTCCTACGAGCAGTACTTC. It encodes CASSLTETLSSYSYEQYF. Full variable domain (missing parts from reference TRBV11-2 and TRBJ2-7): EAGVAQSPRYKIIEKRQSVAFWCNPISGHATLYWYQQILGQGPKLLIQFQNNGVVDDSQLPKDRFSAERLKGVDSTLKIQPAKLEDSAVYLCASSLTETLSSYSYEQYFGPGTRLTVT.

This clone was observed once. The rearrangement uses TRBV28 and TRBJ2-2; D is possibly TRBD1 or TRBD2 (7 bases each). V lost 7 bases to trimming and J lost 1 base, with 16 bases between them. The CDR3 contains 16 residues. The germline gives CDR1 MDHEN, CDR2 SYDVKM. The chain's CDR3 is CASTVGGGGNTGELFF. The CDR3 coding sequence is TGTGCCAGCACCGTAGGGGGCGGGGGGAACACCGGGGAGCTGTTTTTT.